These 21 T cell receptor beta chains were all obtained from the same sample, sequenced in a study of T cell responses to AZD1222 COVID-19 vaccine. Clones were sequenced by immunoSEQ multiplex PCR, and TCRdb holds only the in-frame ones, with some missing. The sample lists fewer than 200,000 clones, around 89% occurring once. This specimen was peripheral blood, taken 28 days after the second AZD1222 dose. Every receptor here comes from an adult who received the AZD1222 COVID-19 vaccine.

CDR3 region: CASSLRNEKLFF. DNA of the CDR3: TGTGCCAGCAGCTTGAGAAATGAAAAACTGTTTTTT. The rearrangement uses TRBV5-4 and TRBJ1-4; D unresolved. V gave up 1 base and J gave up 5 bases, with 3 bases separating them. The length of the CDR3 is 12 residues. Germline values: CDR1 SGHNT, CDR2 YYREEE (reference sequence).

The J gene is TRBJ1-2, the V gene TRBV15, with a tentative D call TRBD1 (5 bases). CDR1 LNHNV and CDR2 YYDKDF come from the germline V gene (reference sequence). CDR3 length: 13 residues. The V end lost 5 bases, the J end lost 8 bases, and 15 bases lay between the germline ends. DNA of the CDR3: TGTGCCACCAGCCGCCCAGCTGAGGGGGGCTACACCTTC. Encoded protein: CATSRPAEGGYTF.

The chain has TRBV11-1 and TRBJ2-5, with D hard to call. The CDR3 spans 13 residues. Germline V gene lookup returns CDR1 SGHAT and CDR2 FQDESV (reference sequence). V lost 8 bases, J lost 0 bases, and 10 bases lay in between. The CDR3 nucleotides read TGTGCCAGCCTCCGGGCAGACCAAGAGACCCAGTACTTC. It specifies CASLRADQETQYF.

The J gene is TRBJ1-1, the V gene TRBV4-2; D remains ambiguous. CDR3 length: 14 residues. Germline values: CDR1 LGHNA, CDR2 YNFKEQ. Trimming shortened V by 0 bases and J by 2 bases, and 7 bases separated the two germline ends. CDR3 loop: CASSQEFRNTEAFF. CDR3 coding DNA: TGTGCCAGCAGCCAAGAGTTCAGAAACACTGAAGCTTTCTTT.

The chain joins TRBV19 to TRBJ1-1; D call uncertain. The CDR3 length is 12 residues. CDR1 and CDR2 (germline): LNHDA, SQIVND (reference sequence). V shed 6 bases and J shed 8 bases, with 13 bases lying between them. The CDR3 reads CASSRANIEAFF. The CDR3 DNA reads TGTGCCAGTAGCCGGGCGAATATCGAAGCTTTCTTT.

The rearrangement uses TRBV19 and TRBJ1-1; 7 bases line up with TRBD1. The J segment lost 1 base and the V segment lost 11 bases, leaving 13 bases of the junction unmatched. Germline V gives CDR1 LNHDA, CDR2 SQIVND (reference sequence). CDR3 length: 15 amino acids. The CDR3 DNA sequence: TGTGCCGCACAAACAGGGGAACTAGGGAACACTGAAGCTTTCTTT. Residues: CAAQTGELGNTEAFF.

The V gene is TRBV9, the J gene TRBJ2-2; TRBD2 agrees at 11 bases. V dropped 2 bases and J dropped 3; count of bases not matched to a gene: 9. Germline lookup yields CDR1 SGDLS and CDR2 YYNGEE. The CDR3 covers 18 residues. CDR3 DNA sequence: TGTGCCAGCAGCGTGGGACTAGCGGCCGCCCAGGACACCGGGGAGCTGTTTTTT. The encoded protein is CASSVGLAAAQDTGELFF.

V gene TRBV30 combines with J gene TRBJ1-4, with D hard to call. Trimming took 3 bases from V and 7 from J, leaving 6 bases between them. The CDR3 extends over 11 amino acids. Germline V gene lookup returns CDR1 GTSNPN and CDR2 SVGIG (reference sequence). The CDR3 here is CAWSYGEKLFF. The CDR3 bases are TGTGCCTGGAGCTACGGTGAAAAACTGTTTTTT. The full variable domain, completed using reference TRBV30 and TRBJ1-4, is SQTIHQWPATLVQPVGSPLSLECTVEGTSNPNLYWYRQAAGRGLQLLFYSVGIGQISSEVPQNLSASRPQDRQFILSSKKLLLSDSGFYLCAWSYGEKLFFGSGTQLSVL.

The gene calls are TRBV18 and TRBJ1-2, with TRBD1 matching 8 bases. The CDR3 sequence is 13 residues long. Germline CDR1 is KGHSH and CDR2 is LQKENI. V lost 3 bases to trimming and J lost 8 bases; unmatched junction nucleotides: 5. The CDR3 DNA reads TGTGCCAGCTCACCTCAGGGGGCATGGGGCTACACCTTC. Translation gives CASSPQGAWGYTF.

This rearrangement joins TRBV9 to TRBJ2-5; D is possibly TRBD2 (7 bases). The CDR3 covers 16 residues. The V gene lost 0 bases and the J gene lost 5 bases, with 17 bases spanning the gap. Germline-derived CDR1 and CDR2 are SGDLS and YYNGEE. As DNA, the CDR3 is TGTGCCAGCAGCGTAGAAGGTCGGGGGGCGCGGGAGACCCAGTACTTC. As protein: CASSVEGRGARETQYF.

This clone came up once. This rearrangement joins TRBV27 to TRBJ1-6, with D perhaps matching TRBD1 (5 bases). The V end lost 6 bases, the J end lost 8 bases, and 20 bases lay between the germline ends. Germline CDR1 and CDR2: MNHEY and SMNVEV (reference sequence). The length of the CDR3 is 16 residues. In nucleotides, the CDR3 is TGTGCCAGCAGCGTAGGTGCAGGGTGGGTACATTCACCCCTCCACTTT. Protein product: CASSVGAGWVHSPLHF.

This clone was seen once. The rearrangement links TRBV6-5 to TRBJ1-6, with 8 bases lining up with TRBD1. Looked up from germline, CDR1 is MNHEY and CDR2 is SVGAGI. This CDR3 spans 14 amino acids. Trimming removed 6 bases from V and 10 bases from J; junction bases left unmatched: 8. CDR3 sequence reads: CASSPGTGFSPLHF. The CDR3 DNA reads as TGTGCCAGCAGCCCAGGGACAGGATTCTCACCCCTCCACTTT.

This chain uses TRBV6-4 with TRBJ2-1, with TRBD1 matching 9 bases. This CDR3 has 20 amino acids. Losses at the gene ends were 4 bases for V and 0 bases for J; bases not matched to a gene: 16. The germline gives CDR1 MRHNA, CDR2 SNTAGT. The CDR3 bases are TGTGCCAGCAGTGCCTTCGGACAGGGGTTATCTTCCAGCTCCTACAATGAGCAGTTCTTC. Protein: CASSAFGQGLSSSSYNEQFF.

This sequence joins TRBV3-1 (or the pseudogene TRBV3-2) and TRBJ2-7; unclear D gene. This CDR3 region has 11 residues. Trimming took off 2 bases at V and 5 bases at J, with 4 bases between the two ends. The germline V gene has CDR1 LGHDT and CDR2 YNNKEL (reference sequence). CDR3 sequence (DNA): TGTGCCAGCAGCCAAACCGACGAGCAGTACTTC. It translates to CASSQTDEQYF.

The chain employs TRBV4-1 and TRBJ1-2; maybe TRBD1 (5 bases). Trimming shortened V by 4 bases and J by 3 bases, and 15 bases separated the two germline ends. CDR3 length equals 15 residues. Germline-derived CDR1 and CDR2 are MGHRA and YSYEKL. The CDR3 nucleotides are TGCGCCAGCAGCCCCCAGCGCAGGGCGGACTATGGCTACACCTTC. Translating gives CASSPQRRADYGYTF.

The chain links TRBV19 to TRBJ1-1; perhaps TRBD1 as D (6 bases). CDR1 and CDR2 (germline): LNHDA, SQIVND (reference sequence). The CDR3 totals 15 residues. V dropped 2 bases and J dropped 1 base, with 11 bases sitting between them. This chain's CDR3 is CASSILRTENTEAFF. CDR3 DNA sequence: TGTGCCAGTAGTATATTGAGGACAGAGAACACTGAAGCTTTCTTT.

CDR3: CASSLPGRDYGYTF. DNA of the CDR3: TGTGCCAGCAGCTTACCGGGGCGGGACTATGGCTACACCTTC. V usage is TRBV5-8 and J usage is TRBJ1-2, with D maybe TRBD1 (5 bases). The germline gives CDR1 SGHTS, CDR2 YDEGEE. V dropped 2 bases and J dropped 3 bases, with 11 bases sitting between them. This CDR3 is 14 amino acids long.

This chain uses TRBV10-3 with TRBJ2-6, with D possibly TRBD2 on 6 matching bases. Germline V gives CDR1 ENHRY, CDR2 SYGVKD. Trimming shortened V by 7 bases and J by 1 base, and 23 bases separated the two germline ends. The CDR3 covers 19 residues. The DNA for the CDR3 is TGTGCCATCAAGGGCGGCGGGGCAGAAGAAAGGTCTGGGGCCAACGTCCTGACTTTC. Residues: CAIKGGGAEERSGANVLTF.

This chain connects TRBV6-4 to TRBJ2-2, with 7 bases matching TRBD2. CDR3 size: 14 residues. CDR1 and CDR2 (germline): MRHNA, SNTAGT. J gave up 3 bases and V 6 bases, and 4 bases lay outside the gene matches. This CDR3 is CASRRTSDTGELFF. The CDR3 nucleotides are TGTGCCAGCAGGCGAACTAGCGACACCGGGGAGCTGTTTTTT.

The CDR3 nucleotides read TGTGCCAGCACCCCGGGGGGCGGGAGTTCACCCCTCCACTTT. Translating it yields CASTPGGGSSPLHF. The gene calls are TRBV2 and TRBJ1-6, with D maybe TRBD1 (6 bases). This CDR3 has 14 residues. V lost 7 bases and J lost 9, with 16 bases in between. Per germline, CDR1 SNHLY and CDR2 FYNNEI.

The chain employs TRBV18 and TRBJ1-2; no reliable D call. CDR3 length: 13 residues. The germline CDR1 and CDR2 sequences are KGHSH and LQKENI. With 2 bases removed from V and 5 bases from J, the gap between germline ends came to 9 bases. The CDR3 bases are TGTGCCAGCTCACCAGGACCTTCTTATGGCTACACCTTC. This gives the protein CASSPGPSYGYTF.